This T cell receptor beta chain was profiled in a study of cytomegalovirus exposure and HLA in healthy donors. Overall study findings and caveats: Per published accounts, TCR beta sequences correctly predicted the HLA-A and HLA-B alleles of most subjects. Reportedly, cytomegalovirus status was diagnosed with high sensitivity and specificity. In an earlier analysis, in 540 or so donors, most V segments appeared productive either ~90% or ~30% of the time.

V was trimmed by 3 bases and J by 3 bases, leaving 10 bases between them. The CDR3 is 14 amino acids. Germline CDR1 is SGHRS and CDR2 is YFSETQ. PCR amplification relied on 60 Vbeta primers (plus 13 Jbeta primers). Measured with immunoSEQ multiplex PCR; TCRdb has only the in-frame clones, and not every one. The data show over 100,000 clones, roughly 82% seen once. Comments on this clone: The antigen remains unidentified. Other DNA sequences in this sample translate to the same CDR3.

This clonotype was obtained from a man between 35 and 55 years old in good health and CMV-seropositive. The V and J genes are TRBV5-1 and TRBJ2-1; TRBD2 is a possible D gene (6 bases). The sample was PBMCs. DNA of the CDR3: TGCGCCAGCAGCTCGGCCGGGGGCTACAATGAGCAGTTCTTC. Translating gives CASSSAGGYNEQFF.